This T cell receptor beta chain was captured in a study of CD8+CD57+ T cells in acquired aplastic anemia. All patients picked for sequencing had shown, by flow cytometry, an expansion of CD8+CD57+ cells. Patients were untreated when blood was sampled. The use of genomic DNA as template underpinned the TCR beta VDJ and CDR3 profiling. MiXCR was run by TCRdb on the reads, yielding one entry per CDR3 protein. The sample includes roughly 280,000 distinct CDR3 sequences, approximately 57% of them seen just once. This clonotype was counted a single time. The CDR3 has 17 amino acids. CDR1 KGHDR and CDR2 SFDVKD come from the germline V gene. V lost 2 bases and J 1 base, leaving 15 bases between the germline ends.

The rearrangement joins TRBV24-1 to TRBJ2-3; D possibly matches TRBD1 or TRBD2 (5 bases each). This TCR was recovered from a human donor with aplastic anemia. The material sequenced was sorted CD4+, CD8+, or CD8+CD57+ T cells (not recorded which) from PBMCs. The CDR3 reads CATSDSRGVARTDTQYF. The CDR3 DNA reads as TGTGCCACCAGTGATTCGAGGGGCGTAGCCCGCACAGATACGCAGTATTTT.